This TCR beta chain was identified during a study of blood T cell repertoires in COVID-19. Study summary: Italy, Spain and the United States were the sources of the convalescent and acute COVID-19 samples. In each case, the material was cDNA or gDNA derived from T cells, B-cell-depleted T cells, or PBMCs.

Germline CDR1 and CDR2: SGHTA and FQGNSA. Trimming took 1 base from V and 10 from J, leaving 14 bases between them. The CDR3 is made up of 14 amino acids. In the original analysis: Amplifying reference gene primers gave estimates of nucleated cell counts. Sequencing used immunoSEQ multiplex PCR; TCRdb keeps in-frame clones, though not all of them. Clone size and V and J calls were adopted from that table, with D and trimming inferred from the DNA. The table includes around 300,000 clones, around 83% detected once. This clone was observed a single time. Input material: peripheral blood. The receptor's source is a man aged 25 to 40 with active or convalescent COVID-19. V and J are TRBV7-2 and TRBJ2-1, with a possible D match to TRBD1 (6 bases). The CDR3 DNA reads as TGTGCCAGCAGCTTAGAGCCGGGACACCCGGAGCAGTTCTTC. It encodes CASSLEPGHPEQFF.